Below, 27 T cell receptor beta chains from the same sample are listed, as sequenced in a study of technical replicates of blood from a few donors. Profiled with immunoSEQ multiplex PCR; TCRdb holds only in-frame clones, not every one. Found here are some 70,000 clones, nearly 98% of them singletons; the top ten hold about 0.31%. Sequencing used T cells isolated from PBMCs. The receptor source for this set is a human donor in good health.

The V and J genes are TRBV6-7 and TRBJ1-5, with 8 positions matching TRBD1. TRBV6-7 is treated as an ORF (open reading frame) with a function not yet certain. This CDR3 region has 15 residues. Trimming took 7 bases from V and 4 from J; bases not matched to a gene: 9. The CDR3 DNA reads as TGTGCCAGCACTTATCCGACAGGGGATAATCAGCCCCAGCATTTT. Amino acids: CASTYPTGDNQPQHF.

The rearrangement links TRBV4-1 to TRBJ2-7; the match to TRBD2 covers 7 bases. In germline, CDR1 is MGHRA, CDR2 YSYEKL. The CDR3 consists of 14 residues. V gave up 6 bases and J gave up 1 base; unmatched junction bases: 6. In DNA, the CDR3 is TGCGCCAGCAGACGAACTAGCGCATCCTACGAGCAGTACTTC. Its protein product is CASRRTSASYEQYF.

The CDR3, as DNA: TGTGCCAGCAGGCTTGGGACTAGCGGGAGGGCCGGAATGGGGACCCAGTACTTC. Translated, it gives CASRLGTSGRAGMGTQYF. This sequence joins TRBV28 and TRBJ2-5; TRBD2 aligns across 16 bases. Germline CDR1 and CDR2: MDHEN and SYDVKM. J lost 7 bases, V lost 6 bases, and 14 bases had no gene match. The length of the CDR3 is 18 residues.

V gene TRBV28 combines with J gene TRBJ1-2; a possible D gene is TRBD1 (5 bases). V lost 5 bases and J 7 bases, leaving 14 bases between the germline ends. CDR1 is MDHEN and CDR2 is SYDVKM in the germline V gene. The length of the CDR3 is 13 residues. The CDR3 sequence: CASSLGHVFGYTF. The CDR3 bases are TGTGCCAGCAGTCTCGGACACGTCTTTGGCTACACCTTC.

The chain recombines TRBV27 with TRBJ1-1, with D perhaps TRBD1 (5 bases). V was shortened by 3 bases and J by 5 bases, with 10 bases between the two germline ends. Germline V gene sequence: CDR1 MNHEY, CDR2 SMNVEV (reference sequence). This CDR3 is 13 amino acids long. CDR3 amino acids: CASSFGGGTEAFF. The CDR3 region has the DNA TGTGCCAGCAGTTTTGGGGGAGGTACTGAAGCTTTCTTT.

The V gene is TRBV11-1, the J gene TRBJ2-2; 8 bases are shared with TRBD2. Looked up from germline, CDR1 is SGHAT and CDR2 is FQDESV (reference sequence). The CDR3 covers 15 residues. V lost 1 base and J lost 4; bases outside the gene matches: 2. CDR3 in DNA: TGTGCCAGCAGCTTAGGCGGGAGGCCCACCGGGGAGCTGTTTTTT. Protein sequence: CASSLGGRPTGELFF.

The chain carries TRBV19 and TRBJ2-2, with TRBD2 identical over 7 bases. Trimming cost V 5 bases and J 1 base; bases outside gene matches: 4. The germline gives CDR1 LNHDA, CDR2 SQIVND (reference sequence). There are 15 residues in the CDR3. The CDR3 is CASSVGGVNTGELFF. DNA of the CDR3: TGTGCCAGTAGTGTGGGAGGGGTGAACACCGGGGAGCTGTTTTTT.

This rearrangement joins TRBV4-1 to TRBJ1-5, with a tentative D call TRBD1 (5 bases). V lost 4 bases and J 0 bases, leaving 16 bases between the germline ends. Germline assignment: CDR1 MGHRA and CDR2 YSYEKL. This CDR3 is 17 amino acids long. The CDR3 loop reads CASSPDSAGVSNQPQHF. As DNA, the CDR3 is TGCGCCAGCAGCCCAGACAGCGCGGGGGTTAGCAATCAGCCCCAGCATTTT.

V gene TRBV2 combines with J gene TRBJ1-2; TRBD1 might be the D (6 bases). CDR1 and CDR2 (germline): SNHLY, FYNNEI. V gave up 6 bases and J gave up 1 base, with 21 bases separating them. This CDR3 is 17 amino acids long. The CDR3 here is CASRVGGRRAVNYGYTF. CDR3 sequence (DNA): TGTGCCAGCAGGGTCGGGGGGCGCCGGGCGGTTAACTATGGCTACACCTTC.

The chain recombines TRBV19 with TRBJ1-5; 8 positions agree with TRBD1. Germline V gene sequence: CDR1 LNHDA, CDR2 SQIVND (reference sequence). The CDR3 consists of 14 residues. Trimming at V came to 5 bases and at J to 4 bases, leaving 4 bases not matched to a gene. CDR3 in amino acids: CASSVTGENQPQHF. Here the CDR3 DNA reads TGTGCCAGTAGTGTGACAGGGGAGAATCAGCCCCAGCATTTT.

V and J are TRBV30 and TRBJ1-5; 7 nucleotides agree with TRBD1. CDR3 size: 13 residues. CDR1 is GTSNPN and CDR2 is SVGIG in the germline V gene (reference sequence). The junction had 7 bases not matched to a gene; V was cut back by 4 bases and J by 7 bases. CDR3 residues: CAWNLGTAQPQHF. The CDR3 region has the DNA TGTGCCTGGAATCTTGGGACAGCCCAGCCCCAGCATTTT.

The rearrangement uses TRBV19 and TRBJ2-1, with 9 bases identical to TRBD2. The CDR3 is made up of 13 amino acids. V shed 7 bases, J shed 4 bases, and the junction held 2 bases outside the gene matches. CDR1 LNHDA and CDR2 SQIVND come from the germline V gene (reference sequence). CDR3 protein: CASNLAGYNEQFF. The CDR3 DNA is TGTGCCAGTAATCTAGCGGGGTACAATGAGCAGTTCTTC.

V gene TRBV5-4 combines with J gene TRBJ2-3, with a possible D match to TRBD1 (5 bases). Germline CDR1 reads SGHNT; CDR2 reads YYREEE (reference sequence). Trimming took off 1 base at V and 4 bases at J, with 10 bases between the two ends. CDR3 size: 14 residues. The CDR3 spells CASSLTVGADTQYF. The DNA for the CDR3 is TGTGCCAGCAGCTTGACAGTAGGGGCAGATACGCAGTATTTT.

The V gene is TRBV6-1, the J gene TRBJ1-1; D uncertain. With 8 bases removed from V and 4 bases from J, the gap between germline ends came to 8 bases. The CDR3 is 11 residues long. Germline lookup yields CDR1 MNHNS and CDR2 SASEGT. The CDR3 region is CASRLITEAFF. For the CDR3, the DNA is TGTGCCAGCCGGTTGATCACTGAAGCTTTCTTT.

The J gene is TRBJ1-4, the V gene TRBV7-2; no firm D call. With 1 base removed from V and 4 bases from J, the gap between germline ends came to 13 bases. This CDR3 region has 16 residues. Germline-derived CDR1 and CDR2 are SGHTA and FQGNSA. CDR3 in DNA: TGTGCCAGCAGCTTAGTCGCAGACACCCTTAATGAAAAACTGTTTTTT. Translating gives CASSLVADTLNEKLFF.

V and J are TRBV5-1 and TRBJ1-5; tentatively, D is TRBD1 (6 bases). Germline CDR1 reads SGHRS; CDR2 reads YFSETQ. Trimming removed 4 bases from V and 6 bases from J, with 14 bases in between. The CDR3 is 14 residues long. CDR3 residues: CASSPQGEGQPQHF. The CDR3 nucleotides read TGCGCCAGCAGCCCACAGGGCGAGGGTCAGCCCCAGCATTTT.

This clone appeared once. The chain joins TRBV28 to TRBJ1-2, with 7 bases fitting TRBD1. Trimming cost V 5 bases and J 5 bases; bases outside gene matches: 5. Per the germline V gene, CDR1 is MDHEN and CDR2 is SYDVKM. The CDR3 extends over 13 amino acids. The CDR3 spells CASSLTGRYGYTF. The CDR3 nucleotides are TGTGCCAGCAGTCTGACAGGGCGTTATGGCTACACCTTC.

This clone was seen just once. The chain employs TRBV9 and TRBJ2-2; maybe TRBD1 (6 bases). The CDR3 has 15 residues. Germline V gene sequence: CDR1 SGDLS, CDR2 YYNGEE. Trimming removed 1 base from V and 0 bases from J, with 7 bases in between. The CDR3 sequence: CASSVRTANTGELFF. Here the CDR3 DNA reads TGTGCCAGCAGCGTAAGGACAGCGAACACCGGGGAGCTGTTTTTT.

In this sample, this clone turned up once. The chain recombines TRBV7-6 with TRBJ2-5; 8 bases are a match to TRBD1. CDR1 SGHVS and CDR2 FNYEAQ come from the germline V gene. V trimming: 8 bases; J trimming: 2 bases; junction bases outside the gene matches: 7. The length of the CDR3 is 14 residues. CDR3 coding DNA: TGTGCCAGCGAAGGGACAGGATCTCAAGAGACCCAGTACTTC. Translated, it gives CASEGTGSQETQYF.

The chain couples TRBV14 to TRBJ1-2; 7 bases are a match to TRBD1. J gave up 6 bases and V 5 bases, and 6 bases lay outside the gene matches. Germline V CDR1 and CDR2: SGHDN, FVKESK. CDR3 size: 13 residues. The CDR3 loop is CASSSQGINGYTF. CDR3 nucleotides: TGTGCCAGCAGCTCACAGGGGATAAATGGCTACACCTTC. The full variable domain, completed using reference TRBV14 and TRBJ1-2, is EAGVTQFPSHSVIEKGQTVTLRCDPISGHDNLYWYRRVMGKEIKFLLHFVKESKQDESGMPNNRFLAERTGGTYSTLKVQPAELEDSGVYFCASSSQGINGYTFGSGTRLTVV.

Concerning this clone: Other DNA sequences in the same sample also yield this CDR3. V is TRBV10-3 and J is TRBJ2-5, with a possible D match to TRBD1 (6 bases). Deletions cut 2 bases from V and 5 bases from J, with 9 bases between. Germline V gene data show CDR1 as ENHRY and CDR2 as SYGVKD. The CDR3 has 13 residues. Here the CDR3 reads CAISEARGETQYF. The CDR3 DNA reads TGTGCCATCAGTGAGGCTAGGGGGGAGACCCAGTACTTC.

The chain combines TRBV4-2 with TRBJ2-5; 10 bases map to TRBD2. The CDR3 contains 19 residues. The V segment lost 0 bases and the J segment 5 bases; nucleotides outside the gene matches: 15. Germline values: CDR1 LGHNA, CDR2 YNFKEQ. Written as DNA, the CDR3 is TGTGCCAGCAGCCAAGATTCTAGCGGGAGACTGATAATTAGGGAGACCCAGTACTTC. Its translation: CASSQDSSGRLIIRETQYF.

The CDR3 region has the DNA TGTGCCAGCAGCTTTGGGACAGGGGGCGTCGAGCAGTACTTC. Protein product: CASSFGTGGVEQYF. The gene calls are TRBV7-6 and TRBJ2-7, with 12 bases lining up with TRBD1. The germline CDR1 and CDR2 sequences are SGHVS and FNYEAQ. The CDR3 spans 14 residues. Trimming at V came to 3 bases and at J to 6 bases, leaving 3 bases not matched to a gene.

This sequence joins TRBV6-5 and TRBJ1-2, with 9 bases aligning to TRBD1. Unmatched junction bases numbered 9, after V lost 6 bases and J lost 7 bases. Looked up from germline, CDR1 is MNHEY and CDR2 is SVGAGI. CDR3 length: 14 amino acids. The CDR3 is CASRGTGSNGGYTF. The CDR3 DNA is TGTGCCAGCAGGGGGACAGGGTCTAATGGTGGCTACACCTTC.

The V and J genes are TRBV30 and TRBJ2-7; tentative D call: TRBD2 (7 bases). The CDR3 covers 13 residues. Germline V gene data show CDR1 as GTSNPN and CDR2 as SVGIG (reference sequence). The germline V and J ends were trimmed by 1 base and 8 bases, with 15 bases remaining between them. The chain's CDR3 is CAWSEGGAYQQYF. Written as DNA, the CDR3 is TGTGCCTGGAGTGAAGGGGGGGCTTACCAGCAGTACTTC.

This chain's CDR3 is CASSQEGSSPYEQYF. For the CDR3, the DNA is TGCGCCAGCAGCCAAGAAGGGAGCTCCCCCTACGAGCAGTACTTC. This chain uses TRBV4-1 with TRBJ2-7, with D possibly being TRBD2 (5 bases). Germline lookup yields CDR1 MGHRA and CDR2 YSYEKL. The CDR3 totals 15 residues. V gave up 0 bases and J gave up 2 bases, with 11 bases separating them.

The V and J genes are TRBV4-1 and TRBJ2-1; 10 positions match TRBD1. CDR1 is MGHRA, CDR2 YSYEKL, per germline. V lost 1 base and J lost 7; bases outside the gene matches: 7. The CDR3 extends over 16 amino acids. CDR3 in amino acids: CASSQGPGQGKNEQFF. The DNA of the CDR3 is TGCGCCAGCAGCCAAGGGCCGGGACAGGGGAAGAATGAGCAGTTCTTC.